This record concerns one TCR beta chain sequence. What this receptor recognizes is not known. The input lacks base qualities; no much larger clone sits a single base away. V is trimmed back by 3 bases and J by 4 bases, and the junction contains 4 bases that no gene match accounts for. CDR1 and CDR2 were assigned from the germline V gene (reference sequence) as LNHNV and YYDKDF. The CDR3 runs 14 amino acids, cysteine and phenylalanine included. Only the CDR3 part of the read is kept: 42 bases, read in frame from the first base. Library preparation was by 5' RACE. Data came from an Illumina HiSeq 2500. A second PCR of roughly 7 to 11 cycles was run with a J-beta primer mix and a sample-barcoded 5' primer. A unique molecular identifier was introduced onto each TCR beta cDNA molecule by a template-switch 5' adaptor carrying 12 random nucleotides. At least 2.5 million CDR3-containing paired-end reads were obtained from each sample. First-strand cDNA was synthesized from all RNA with the Mint cDNA synthesis kit, primed by a TRBC-specific oligonucleotide. After uracil-DNA glycosylase treatment, a first 18-cycle PCR used universal primers M1SS and BC2_uni_R on all cDNA. In the authors' own workflow: Normalization of each sample was performed by random selection of 1 million high-quality reads, each carrying a distinct molecular identifier. Reads sharing molecular identifiers were discarded rather than binned into consensus sequences. MiTCR, run with a Q25 quality threshold and the strictest error-elimination algorithm, handled CDR3 identification, clonotype clustering and error correction. A nonparametric unseen species model using Euler transformation provided a lower-bound estimate of total TCR beta diversity. TCRdb reprocessing: public reads trimmed at Q25 with fastp, clones called with MiXCR, in-frame beta chains kept. Each record represents a unique CDR3 protein, reported with the most common genes and DNA among its rows. TCRdb, not the authors, supplied the V and J calls. This sample holds about 800,000 distinct CDR3 sequences; nearly 60% were observed only once. 20% to 25% of the sample belongs to the ten largest clones.

The donors were about 40 Caucasian individuals from Russia, aged roughly 6 to 100 years, who were systemically healthy. Around 9.8 milliliters of peripheral blood were collected from each donor into EDTA-treated Vacutainer tubes. PBMCs were isolated by Ficoll-Paque density-gradient centrifugation, with at least 7 million obtained per sample. Total RNA was extracted from PBMCs with Trizol reagent, with at least 6 micrograms obtained per sample. Naive CD45RAhigh/CD27high T cell percentages were measured by flow cytometry on a PBMC aliquot from every donor. This sample was taken from a study of blood T cells in healthy people across ages (dated by TCRdb to between 2015 and 2016). As for the study more broadly: In model experiments, roughly one uniquely barcoded TCR beta cDNA molecule per two T cells was captured by template switching. The study measured age-related changes in TCR beta repertoire diversity using deep sequencing normalized with unique cDNA molecular identifiers. Donors were grouped into four age groups: young (average approximately 15 years), middle-aged (roughly 40), aged (about 60) and long-lived (roughly 80). To avoid experimental bias, donors of different ages were distributed randomly across sequencing lanes. For two donors (one aged 18 to 29 and one aged 80 or older), the study analyzed two additional independent replicas of 1 million unique cDNA reads from the same blood draw.

On the study overall, not on this receptor specifically: Compared with the aged group, the long-lived group had more naive CD4+ T cells, fewer expanded clones and increased TCR diversity, suggesting age selection. As age increased, observed TCR beta diversity per million T cells dropped in a roughly linear way, and a significant reduction was already evident by age about 40. Donor CMV infection status was unknown, potentially confounding age-related changes in expanded clonotypes. A strong correlation was found between observed TCR beta diversity and the percentage of naive T cells measured by flow cytometry. Because profiling used bulk unsorted PBMCs, naive and antigen-experienced compartments could not be compared conclusively. Estimates of total diversity from one million sequenced T cells were regarded as lower bounds and underestimates.

The chain couples TRBV15 to TRBJ2-7, and TRBD1 aligns with 9 junction nucleotides. Sequenced material: blood. The TCR sequence derives from a man aged 25-45 years in good health. Here is the DNA: TGTGCCACCAGCAGTGGGGACAGGGATTACGAGCAGTACTTC. Its protein reads: CATSSGDRDYEQYF.